A selection of T cell receptor beta chains follows, all from one sample in a study of control samples from healthy donors and cancer patients. Sequencing used immunoSEQ multiplex PCR; TCRdb keeps in-frame clones, though not all of them. The sample holds 74,000 or so clones, about nine tenths seen once. The sample taken for sequencing was blood. The receptor source for this set is a middle-aged man in good health. The conserved cysteine and the conserved F or W are not part of the CDR3 here.

v_call	j_call	cdr3_aa
TRBV3-1/TRBV3-2	TRBJ2-5	ASSQAWTGGETQY
TRBV11-2	TRBJ2-3	ASDYRGTQY
TRBV12-5	TRBJ1-1	ASGPGQAGEAF
TRBV7-8	TRBJ2-2	ASSFRAGANQGSTGELF
TRBV30	TRBJ2-7	AWVTRTGGHSYEQY
TRBV5-4	TRBJ1-2	ASSLYGPQGRGYT
TRBV6-5	TRBJ2-3	ASSSGPPPGTQY
TRBV15	TRBJ1-5	ATRDSLGNQPQH
TRBV3-1/TRBV3-2	TRBJ2-3	ASSLGPWTDTQY
TRBV15	TRBJ2-4	ATSRDLATSN
TRBV29-1	TRBJ1-1	SVRTGATEAF
TRBV4-1	TRBJ1-1	ASRSTGGWTEAF
TRBV5-6	TRBJ1-3	ASSHRAQGNTIY
TRBV5-1	TRBJ1-1	ASSFFGDEAF
TRBV19	TRBJ2-1	ASSIGGAIYNEQF
TRBV6-1	TRBJ2-6	ASSEWGANVLT
TRBV21-1	TRBJ2-7	ASSKAIGDRAYEQY
TRBV5-1	TRBJ2-7	ASSYRGIREQY
TRBV5-4	TRBJ2-3	ASSLIPSGTDTQY
TRBV2	TRBJ2-2	ASSFGGELF
TRBV24-1	TRBJ2-1	ATSDWGSSYNEQF
TRBV27	TRBJ2-2	ASSFITGELF
TRBV6-4	TRBJ2-3	ASATPEGTQY
TRBV12-3/TRBV12-4	TRBJ2-1	AGRAGGQVEQF
TRBV7-2	TRBJ2-5	ASSLDSAGGAQY
TRBV6-5	TRBJ1-1	ASRGDRAVNTEAF
TRBV10-3	TRBJ1-1	AISEDRDIAEAF
TRBV19	TRBJ2-7	ASSRGGPPYEQY
TRBV9	TRBJ2-1	ASSSETSSYNEQF
TRBV6-6	TRBJ2-6	ASSYSRWDGANVLT
TRBV30	TRBJ1-3	AWSGGGNTIY
TRBV6-5	TRBJ2-1	ASSYSNSRSYNEQF
TRBV19	TRBJ2-7	ASRPYGEHYEQY
TRBV7-3	TRBJ2-7	ASSLGRVGGVGEQY
TRBV30	TRBJ1-4	AWRPGPGGEKLF
TRBV5-3	TRBJ2-1	ARSLGGGGLGEQF
TRBV29-1	TRBJ1-1	SVAQGAGSTEAF
TRBV7-2	TRBJ2-7	ASSLVGRGVWEQY
TRBV7-8	TRBJ1-5	ASSLEGNDYQPQH
TRBV7-2	TRBJ1-4	ASSLGGWANEKLF
TRBV3-1/TRBV3-2	TRBJ2-1	ASSQARRTGDIRYNEQF
TRBV6-6	TRBJ2-2	ASSARQNTGELF
TRBV4-2	TRBJ2-2	ASTLRGGVNTGELF
TRBV5-5	TRBJ1-3	ASSRFTGTETPSGNTIY
TRBV6-6	TRBJ2-4	ASSYGTGPAKNIQY
TRBV12-5	TRBJ1-3	AQSQNRGRGNTIY
TRBV2	TRBJ2-2	ASRLGGELF
TRBV11-1	TRBJ1-1	ASSTTGANWNTEAF
TRBV7-8	TRBJ1-6	ASSFWDSPLH
TRBV4-1	TRBJ2-7	ASSQNGAQDRGQY
TRBV19	TRBJ2-2	ASSRGEGNTGELF
TRBV6-5	TRBJ1-2	ASSYDPGTNYGYT
TRBV7-8	TRBJ2-6	ASSRLAGGQIPGANVLT
TRBV6-5	TRBJ2-2	ASSPYGGTGELF
TRBV11-3	TRBJ1-1	ASMIGQGNTEAF
TRBV20-1	TRBJ2-7	SARLAYEQY
TRBV5-1	TRBJ1-4	ASSSPQLGEKLF
TRBV29-1	TRBJ2-2	SVTGRGGGELF
TRBV19	TRBJ2-7	ASGQGAPGEQY
TRBV3-1/TRBV3-2	TRBJ1-1	ASSQPGVGTEAF